Ten or more counts support the clone carrying this T cell receptor beta chain. Its antigen is as yet unknown. One end of the junction does not line up with germline, which may come from a read error. RNA transcripts were the template for amplifying TCR beta CDR3 regions. Using the HTBI primer set, a first-round RT-PCR was run on the TCR CDR3. TCRdb reprocessed the multiplex PCR reads via MiXCR and lists one record per CDR3 protein. The repertoire holds 400,000 to 600,000 distinct CDR3 sequences, with around 20% as singletons. These data come from a study of T cells in Graves' hyperthyroidism and ophthalmopathy. General study points: With a median lead of approximately 6.4 months before onset, the model predicted ophthalmopathy.

CDR3 size: 18 residues. Germline lookup yields CDR1 MNHEY and CDR2 SVGEGT. Sequences were obtained from blood. This clonotype was sampled from a man younger than 30 with Graves' hyperthyroidism. The chain has TRBV6-2 or TRBV6-3 and TRBJ1-5, with D possibly TRBD1 on 6 matching bases. CDR3 DNA sequence: TGTGCCAGCAGTTACTCGGGGGCTGGTTCCTATAGCAATCAGCCCCAGCAATTT. Translating gives CASSYSGAGSYSNQPQQF.